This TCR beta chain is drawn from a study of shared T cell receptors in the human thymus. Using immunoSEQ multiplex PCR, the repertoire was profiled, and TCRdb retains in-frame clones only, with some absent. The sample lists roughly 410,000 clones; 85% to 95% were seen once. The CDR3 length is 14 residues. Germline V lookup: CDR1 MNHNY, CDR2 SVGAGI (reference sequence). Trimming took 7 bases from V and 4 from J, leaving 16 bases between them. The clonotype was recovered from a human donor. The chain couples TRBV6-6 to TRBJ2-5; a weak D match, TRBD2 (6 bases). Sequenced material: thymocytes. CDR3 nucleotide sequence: TGTGCCAGCAAGGAGGGAGGAGTGCTAGAGACCCAGTACTTC. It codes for CASKEGGVLETQYF.